This T cell receptor beta chain was observed in a study of blood T cell repertoires in COVID-19. Study background: The cDNA or gDNA used as material had been derived from T cells, B-cell-depleted T cells, or PBMCs.

V trimming: 5 bases; J trimming: 4 bases; junction bases outside the gene matches: 13. CDR3 length: 16 amino acids. Germline CDR1 reads MDHEN; CDR2 reads SYDVKM. Assay: immunoSEQ multiplex PCR; the TCRdb copy retains only in-frame clones and omits some. The table lists about 72,000 clones, roughly 85% of them singletons, with over 7.5% in the top ten. The TCR was taken from a man under 40 with acute or convalescent COVID-19. The chain links TRBV28 to TRBJ1-1; 7 positions match TRBD1. The sample taken for sequencing was peripheral blood. CDR3 sequence reads: CASSVTSGTDATEAFF. Here the CDR3 DNA reads TGTGCCAGCAGTGTAACCTCCGGGACAGATGCCACTGAAGCTTTCTTT.